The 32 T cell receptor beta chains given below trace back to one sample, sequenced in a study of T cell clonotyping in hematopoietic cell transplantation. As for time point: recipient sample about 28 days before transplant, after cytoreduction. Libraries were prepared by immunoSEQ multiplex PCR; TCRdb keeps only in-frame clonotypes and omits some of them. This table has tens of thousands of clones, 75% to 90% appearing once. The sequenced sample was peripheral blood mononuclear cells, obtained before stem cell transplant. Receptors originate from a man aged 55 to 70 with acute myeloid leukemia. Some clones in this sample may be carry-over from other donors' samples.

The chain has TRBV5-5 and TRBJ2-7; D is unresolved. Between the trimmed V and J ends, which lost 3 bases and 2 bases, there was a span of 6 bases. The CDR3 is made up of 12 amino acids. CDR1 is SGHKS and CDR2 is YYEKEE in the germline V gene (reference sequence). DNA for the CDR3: TGTGCCAGCAGCTCAGGTCCCTACGAGCAGTACTTC. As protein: CASSSGPYEQYF.

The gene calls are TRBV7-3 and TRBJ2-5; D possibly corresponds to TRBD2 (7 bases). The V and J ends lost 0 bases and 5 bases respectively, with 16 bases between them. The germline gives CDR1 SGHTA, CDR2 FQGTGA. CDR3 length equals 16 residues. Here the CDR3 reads CASSLTGGGGPETQYF. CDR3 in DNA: TGTGCCAGCAGCTTAACCGGTGGGGGGGGGCCGGAGACCCAGTACTTC. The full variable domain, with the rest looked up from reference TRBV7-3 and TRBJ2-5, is GAGVSQTPSNKVTEKGKYVELRCDPISGHTALYWYRQSLGQGPEFLIYFQGTGAADDSGLPNDRFFAVRPEGSVSTLKIQRTERGDSAVYLCASSLTGGGGPETQYFGPGTRLLVL.

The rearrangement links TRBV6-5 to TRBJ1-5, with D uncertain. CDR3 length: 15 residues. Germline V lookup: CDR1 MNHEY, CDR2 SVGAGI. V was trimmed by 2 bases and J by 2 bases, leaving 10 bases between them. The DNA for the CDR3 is TGTGCCAGCAGTTACGCCCTCGGGGGCAATCAGCCCCAGCATTTT. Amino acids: CASSYALGGNQPQHF.

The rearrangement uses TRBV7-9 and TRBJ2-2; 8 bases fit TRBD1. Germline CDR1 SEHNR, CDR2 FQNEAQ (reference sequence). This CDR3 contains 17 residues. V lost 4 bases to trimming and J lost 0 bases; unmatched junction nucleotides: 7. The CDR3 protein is CASSSKGTGTNTGELFF. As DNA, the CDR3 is TGTGCCAGCAGCTCGAAGGGGACAGGTACGAACACCGGGGAGCTGTTTTTT. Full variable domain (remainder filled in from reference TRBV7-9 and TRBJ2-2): DTGVSQNPRHKITKRGQNVTFRCDPISEHNRLYWYRQTLGQGPEFLTYFQNEAQLEKSRLLSDRFSAERPKGSFSTLEIQRTEQGDSAMYLCASSSKGTGTNTGELFFGEGSRLTVL.

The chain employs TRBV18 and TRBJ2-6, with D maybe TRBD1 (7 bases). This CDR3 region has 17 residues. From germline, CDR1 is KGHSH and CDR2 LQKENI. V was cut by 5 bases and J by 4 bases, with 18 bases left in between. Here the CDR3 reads CASSGQGGSFGANVLTF. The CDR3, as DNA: TGTGCCAGCTCAGGGCAGGGGGGCTCCTTCGGGGCCAACGTCCTGACTTTC.

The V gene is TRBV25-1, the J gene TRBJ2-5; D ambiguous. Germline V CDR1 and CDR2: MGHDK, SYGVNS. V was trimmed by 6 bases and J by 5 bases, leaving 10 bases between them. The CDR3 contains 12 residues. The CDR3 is CASRDPWETQYF. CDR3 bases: TGTGCCAGCAGGGACCCTTGGGAGACCCAGTACTTC. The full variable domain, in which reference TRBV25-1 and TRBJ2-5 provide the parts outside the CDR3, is EADIYQTPRYLVIGTGKKITLECSQTMGHDKMYWYQQDPGMELHLIHYSYGVNSTEKGDLSSESTVSRIRTEHFPLTLESARPSHTSQYLCASRDPWETQYFGPGTRLLVL.

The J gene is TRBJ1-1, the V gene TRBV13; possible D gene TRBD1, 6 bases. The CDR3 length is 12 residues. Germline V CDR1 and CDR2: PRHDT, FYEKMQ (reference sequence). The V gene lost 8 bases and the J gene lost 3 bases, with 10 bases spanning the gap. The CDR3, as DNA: TGTGCCAGCTTAAAGGGGGACACTGAAGCTTTCTTT. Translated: CASLKGDTEAFF.

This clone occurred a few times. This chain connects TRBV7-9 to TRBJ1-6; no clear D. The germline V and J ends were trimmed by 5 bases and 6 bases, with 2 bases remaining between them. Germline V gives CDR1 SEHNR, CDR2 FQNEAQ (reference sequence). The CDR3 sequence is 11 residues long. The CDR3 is CASSRNSPLHF. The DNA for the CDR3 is TGTGCCAGCAGCCGTAATTCACCCCTCCACTTT.

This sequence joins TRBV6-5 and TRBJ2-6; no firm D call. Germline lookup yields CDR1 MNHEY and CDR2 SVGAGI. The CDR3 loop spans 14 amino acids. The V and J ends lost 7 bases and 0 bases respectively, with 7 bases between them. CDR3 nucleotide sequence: TGTGCCAGCACGGTGGTCTCTGGGGCCAACGTCCTGACTTTC. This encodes CASTVVSGANVLTF.

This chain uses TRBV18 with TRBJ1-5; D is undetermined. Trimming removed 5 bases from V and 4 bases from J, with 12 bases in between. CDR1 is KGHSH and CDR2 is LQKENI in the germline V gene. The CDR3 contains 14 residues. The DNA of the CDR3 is TGTGCCAGCTCAAGAGGCTCCTCTAATCAGCCCCAGCATTTT. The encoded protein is CASSRGSSNQPQHF.

The DNA for the CDR3 is TGTGCCAGCGGTAGGCCGGACAGGGAAAACACTGAAGCTTTCTTT. It specifies CASGRPDRENTEAFF. The chain joins TRBV28 to TRBJ1-1; TRBD1 matches 8 bases. The trim removed 8 bases at V and 2 bases at J, leaving 10 bases unmatched. The CDR3 length is 15 residues. The V gene's germline CDR1 is MDHEN and CDR2 SYDVKM.

The CDR3: CASSIARGPSYEQYF. The DNA for the CDR3 is TGTGCCAGTAGTATAGCGAGGGGGCCCTCCTACGAGCAGTACTTC. The chain joins TRBV19 to TRBJ2-7; TRBD1 agrees at 7 bases. CDR3 size: 15 residues. Germline assignment: CDR1 LNHDA and CDR2 SQIVND (reference sequence). V trimming: 1 base; J trimming: 0 bases; junction bases outside the gene matches: 3. Full variable domain (missing parts from reference TRBV19 and TRBJ2-7): DGGITQSPKYLFRKEGQNVTLSCEQNLNHDAMYWYRQDPGQGLRLIYYSQIVNDFQKGDIAEGYSVSREKKESFPLTVTSAQKNPTAFYLCASSIARGPSYEQYFGPGTRLTVT.

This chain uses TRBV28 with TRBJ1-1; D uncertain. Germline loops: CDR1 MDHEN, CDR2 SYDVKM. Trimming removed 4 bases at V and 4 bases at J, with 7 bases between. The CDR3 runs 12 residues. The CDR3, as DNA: TGTGCCAGCAGTTCGGGTGGCACTGAAGCTTTCTTT. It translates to CASSSGGTEAFF.

CDR3 DNA sequence: TGCAGCGCCGGGACGGACTACACTGAAGCTTTCTTT. Its protein is CSAGTDYTEAFF. This chain links TRBV29-1 with TRBJ1-1, with a possible D match to TRBD1 (5 bases). V lost 7 bases, J lost 3 bases, and 12 bases lay in between. The germline gives CDR1 SQVTM, CDR2 ANQGSEA. The length of the CDR3 is 12 residues.

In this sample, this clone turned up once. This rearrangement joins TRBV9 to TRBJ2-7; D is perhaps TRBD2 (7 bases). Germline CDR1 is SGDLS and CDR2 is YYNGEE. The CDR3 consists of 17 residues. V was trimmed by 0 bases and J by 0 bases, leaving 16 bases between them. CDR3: CASSVAGGPPLSYEQYF. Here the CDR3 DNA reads TGTGCCAGCAGCGTAGCCGGGGGGCCCCCTCTCTCCTACGAGCAGTACTTC.

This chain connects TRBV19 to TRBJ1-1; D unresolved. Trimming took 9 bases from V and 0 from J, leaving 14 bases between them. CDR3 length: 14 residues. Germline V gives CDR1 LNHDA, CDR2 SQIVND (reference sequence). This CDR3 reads CASRDGHMNTEAFF. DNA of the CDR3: TGTGCCAGCCGAGATGGGCACATGAACACTGAAGCTTTCTTT.

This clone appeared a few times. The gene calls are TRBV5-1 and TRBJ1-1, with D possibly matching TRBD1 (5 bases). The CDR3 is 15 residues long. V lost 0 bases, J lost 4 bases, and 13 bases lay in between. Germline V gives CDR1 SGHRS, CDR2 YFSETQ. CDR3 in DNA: TGCGCCAGCAGCTTGGCCGTTAGGGGTACCACTGAAGCTTTCTTT. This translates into CASSLAVRGTTEAFF.

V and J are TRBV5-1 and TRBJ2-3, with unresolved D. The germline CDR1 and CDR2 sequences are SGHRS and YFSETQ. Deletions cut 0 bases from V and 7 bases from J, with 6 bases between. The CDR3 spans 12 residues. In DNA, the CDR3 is TGCGCCAGCAGCTTGGTGCCCAATACGCAGTATTTT. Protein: CASSLVPNTQYF.

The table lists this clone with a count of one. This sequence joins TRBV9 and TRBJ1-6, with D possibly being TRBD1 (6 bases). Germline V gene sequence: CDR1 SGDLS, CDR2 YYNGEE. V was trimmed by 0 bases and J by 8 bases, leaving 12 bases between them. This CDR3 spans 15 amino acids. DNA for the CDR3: TGTGCCAGCAGCGTAGGAGGGGGAGCTGATTCACCCCTCCACTTT. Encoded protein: CASSVGGGADSPLHF.

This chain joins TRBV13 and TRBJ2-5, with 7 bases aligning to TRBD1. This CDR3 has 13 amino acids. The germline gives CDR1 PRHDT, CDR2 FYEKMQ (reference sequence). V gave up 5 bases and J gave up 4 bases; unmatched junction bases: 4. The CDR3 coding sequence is TGTGCCAGCAGCCCTACAGGGGTAGAGACCCAGTACTTC. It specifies CASSPTGVETQYF.

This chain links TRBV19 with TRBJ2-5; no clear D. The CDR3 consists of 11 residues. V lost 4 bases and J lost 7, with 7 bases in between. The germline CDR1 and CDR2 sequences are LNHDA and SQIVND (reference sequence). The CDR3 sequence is CASSSWGTQYF. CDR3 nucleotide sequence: TGTGCCAGTAGTAGCTGGGGGACCCAGTACTTC. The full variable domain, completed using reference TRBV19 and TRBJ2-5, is DGGITQSPKYLFRKEGQNVTLSCEQNLNHDAMYWYRQDPGQGLRLIYYSQIVNDFQKGDIAEGYSVSREKKESFPLTVTSAQKNPTAFYLCASSSWGTQYFGPGTRLLVL.

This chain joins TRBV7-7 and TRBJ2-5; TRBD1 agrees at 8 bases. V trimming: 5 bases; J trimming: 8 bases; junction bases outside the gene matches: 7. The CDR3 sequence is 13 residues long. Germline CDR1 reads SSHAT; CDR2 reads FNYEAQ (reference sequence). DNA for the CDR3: TGTGCCAGCAGCACGGACAGGGTTGATACCCAGTACTTC. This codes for CASSTDRVDTQYF.

CDR3 in amino acids: CASSLVGGGYEQYF. The CDR3 DNA is TGTGCCAGCAGCTTAGTGGGGGGGGGCTACGAGCAGTACTTC. V usage is TRBV7-2 and J usage is TRBJ2-7; 7 bases line up with TRBD2. From germline, CDR1 is SGHTA and CDR2 FQGNSA. With V trimmed by 1 base and J by 3 bases, 3 bases remained unmatched. The CDR3 spans 14 residues.

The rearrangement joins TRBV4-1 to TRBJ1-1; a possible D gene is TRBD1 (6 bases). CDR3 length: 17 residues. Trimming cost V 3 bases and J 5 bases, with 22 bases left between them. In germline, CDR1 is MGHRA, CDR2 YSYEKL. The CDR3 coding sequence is TGCGCCAGCAGCCACCACCTGCTTCAGGGGATTGGGACTGAAGCTTTCTTT. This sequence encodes CASSHHLLQGIGTEAFF.

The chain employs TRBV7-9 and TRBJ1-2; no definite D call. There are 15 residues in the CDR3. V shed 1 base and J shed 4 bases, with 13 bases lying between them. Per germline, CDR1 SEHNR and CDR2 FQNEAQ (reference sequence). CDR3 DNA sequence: TGTGCCAGCAGCTTAGTGTTGGGGTCGGCCTATGGCTACACCTTC. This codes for CASSLVLGSAYGYTF.

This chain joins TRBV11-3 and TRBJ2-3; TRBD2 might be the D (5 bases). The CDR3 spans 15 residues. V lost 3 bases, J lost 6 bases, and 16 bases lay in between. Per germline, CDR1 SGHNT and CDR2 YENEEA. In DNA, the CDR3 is TGTGCCAGCAGCTTGCGGGTTGCGCGGGCGGATACGCAGTATTTT. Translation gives CASSLRVARADTQYF.

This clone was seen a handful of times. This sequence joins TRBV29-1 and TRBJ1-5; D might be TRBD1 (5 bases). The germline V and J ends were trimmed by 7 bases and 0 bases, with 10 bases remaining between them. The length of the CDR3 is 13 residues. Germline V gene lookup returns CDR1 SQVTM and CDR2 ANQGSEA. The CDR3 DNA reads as TGCAGCGCTACCAGGGATAGCAATCAGCCCCAGCATTTT. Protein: CSATRDSNQPQHF.

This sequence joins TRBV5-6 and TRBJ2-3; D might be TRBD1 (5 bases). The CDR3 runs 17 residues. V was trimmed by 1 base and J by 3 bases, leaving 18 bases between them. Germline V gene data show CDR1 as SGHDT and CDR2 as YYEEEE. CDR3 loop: CASSLFSPIRDTDTQYF. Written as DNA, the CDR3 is TGTGCCAGCAGCTTGTTCAGTCCCATCAGGGATACAGATACGCAGTATTTT.

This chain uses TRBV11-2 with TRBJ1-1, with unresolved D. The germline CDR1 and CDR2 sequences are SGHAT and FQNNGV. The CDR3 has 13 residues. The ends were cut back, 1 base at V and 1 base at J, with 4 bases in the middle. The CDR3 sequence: CASSLGENTEAFF. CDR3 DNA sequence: TGTGCCAGCAGCTTAGGAGAGAACACTGAAGCTTTCTTT.

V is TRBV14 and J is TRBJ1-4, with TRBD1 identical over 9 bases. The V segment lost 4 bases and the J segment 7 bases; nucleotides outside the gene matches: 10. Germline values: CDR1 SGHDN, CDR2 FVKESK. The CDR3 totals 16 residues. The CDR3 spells CASSRTGGAKREKLFF. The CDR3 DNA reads TGTGCCAGCAGCCGCACAGGGGGCGCGAAACGTGAAAAACTGTTTTTT.

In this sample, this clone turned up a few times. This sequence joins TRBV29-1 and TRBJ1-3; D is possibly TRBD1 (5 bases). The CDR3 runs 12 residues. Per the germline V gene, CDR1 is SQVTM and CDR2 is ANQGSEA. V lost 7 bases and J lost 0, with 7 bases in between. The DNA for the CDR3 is TGCAGCGGACAGACCTCTGGAAACACCATATATTTT. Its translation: CSGQTSGNTIYF. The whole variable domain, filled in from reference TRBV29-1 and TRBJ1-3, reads SAVISQKPSRDICQRGTSLTIQCQVDSQVTMMFWYRQQPGQSLTLIATANQGSEATYESGFVIDKFPISRPNLTFSTLTVSNMSPEDSSIYLCSGQTSGNTIYFGEGSWLTVV.

DNA for the CDR3: TGTGCCAGCAGTGTCAATTTTCGGGACAGGGGTTCACCCCTCCACTTT. It codes for CASSVNFRDRGSPLHF. The chain recombines TRBV6-1 with TRBJ1-6, with 10 bases that match TRBD1. This CDR3 has 16 amino acids. The V gene's germline CDR1 is MNHNS and CDR2 SASEGT. V was pared by 4 bases and J by 9 bases, with 9 bases of the junction left unmatched.